This T cell receptor (beta chain) was observed in a study of T cell responses to AZD1222 COVID-19 vaccine (TCRdb year 2021). About the investigation overall: AZD1222 recipients whose second dose came at about 4 weeks and those whose second dose came at about 12 weeks were combined into one group, since spike-specific TCR depth and breadth did not differ between the two schedules. Enrollment into the trials was organized by age into subgroups of 18-55, 56-69 and 70-plus years, and those subgroups contained roughly 150, 30 and 60 TCR-sequenced participants, respectively. A total of around 240 trial participants underwent TCR sequencing, of whom 207 had received two doses of AZD1222 and some 25 had received two doses of the MenACWY control vaccine. The study at large found these results: The 56-69-year group was small, and its depth increase did not reach significance, likely because of low power. Reportedly, almost half of the unique spike-specific TCRs recognized epitopes lying outside the regions that are mutated in the B.1.351 and B.1.1.7 variants. CD4 TCRs associated with the vaccine covered the entire spike protein, and the dominant responses were in regions 160-218 and 743-854. No day 14 peak-response samples were available, so repertoires were characterized only after the peak T cell response. Conclusions about previously exposed vaccinees were limited because only a handful of AZD1222 recipients were SARS-CoV-2 seropositive at baseline. Participants were mostly white British, with more females than males. The authors suggested clonal diversity may have been underestimated. A significant rise in spike-specific TCR breadth and depth was observed after two AZD1222 doses relative to day 0 and relative to MenACWY recipients.

Including cysteine and phenylalanine, the CDR3 has 14 amino acids. The read is trimmed to its CDR3 DNA, 42 bases read in frame from base 1. Between the V and J ends, shortened by 2 bases and 1 base respectively, the junction contains 8 bases. The germline V gene encodes CDR1 MDHEN and CDR2 SYDVKM. The CDR3 regions of human TCRbeta chains were subjected to immunosequencing. Regarding the original processing steps: TCRs in the repertoires were compared against a reference library of SARS-CoV-2-specific TCRs that had been generated with the MIRA antigen-specificity platform. Breadth was defined as the fraction of unique TCRs that were SARS-CoV-2-associated. Depth was defined as the fraction of total T cells that were SARS-CoV-2-associated. Using the MIRA data, each spike-specific TCR was mapped to the spike region that the TCR reacts to and placed in a CD4 or CD8 class. Log10-transformed breadth and depth values were compared by one-way ANOVA with Sidak's multiple comparisons tests. TCRdb holds this immuneACCESS table with in-frame rearrangements only. Some clones are missing; in checked studies, unresolved V genes explain under half, and the rest has no known cause. The V and J calls and clone size were taken over from that table, and D and trimming were inferred from the DNA. Present in this sample are some 150,000 clones, 85% to 95% of which were seen just once. The ten largest clones take up 1.3% of the sample.

As concerns this clone: The clone's antigen remains unknown. It has no much larger one-base neighbor in the sample; base qualities were not kept.

The sample's time point, from its label and the paper: baseline before first vaccination. Samples from vaccinated people were obtained from the UK trials COV001 and COV002, which included a single-blind randomized controlled phase 2/3 trial of AZD1222 (ChAdOx1 nCoV-19) in healthy adults. For TCRbeta chain sequencing, PBMC samples were collected from trial participants at day 0 and at day 28 after the second dose. The receptor's source is an adult in good health. The V and J segments used are TRBV28 and TRBJ1-2; the D gene cannot be resolved reliably. The starting material was peripheral blood, obtained on day 0 of AZD1222 vaccination. This receptor carries the CDR3 CASSLQKINYGYTF. The nucleotides read TGTGCCAGCAGTTTACAGAAGATTAACTATGGCTACACCTTC.